The following is a T cell receptor (beta chain) sequence with its context. This clonotype occurred a few times. Its antigen is not yet known. No base quality values were provided; no much bigger clone lies one nucleotide off. V drops 6 bases and J drops 1 base, leaving 12 bases in between. The CDR3 contains 14 residues, cysteine and phenylalanine counted. The only DNA kept is the CDR3, 42 bases in frame from the first base. The germline V gene encodes CDR1 SGHVS and CDR2 FNYEAQ. This record belongs to a study of identical twins (dated by TCRdb to 2016 to 2018). In the study overall: The study deep-sequenced TCR alpha and beta repertoires from monozygotic twins, unrelated adults of various ages and cord blood to test whether fetal clonotypes persist. To rule out contamination, the twin experiments were replicated at different times with different library preparation protocols. Paper-wide results and their limitations: Out-of-frame TCR alpha sequences shared between twins showed an excess of low generation-probability sequences compared with coincidental sharing between unrelated individuals. Zero-insertion analyses could be partly confounded by invariant T cells such as MAIT and iNKT, although diverse VJ usage argued against such confounding for most clonotypes. Because the same donors could not be followed over many years, the conclusions depended on cross-sectional statistical analysis. A weaker excess of twin sharing was found in beta out-of-frame sequences because the signal-to-noise ratio was lowered by fewer shared sequences. In monozygotic twins, out-of-frame TCR alpha sharing was systematically underestimated by recombination models, although the models agreed with sharing between unrelated individuals. Fewer insertions were carried by abundant cord blood beta clonotypes; a weaker similar trend was observed in young adult naive repertoires, while no such trend was observed in memory repertoires.

Library method: 5' RACE. The instrument was an Illumina HiSeq 2000. A universal primer binding site was introduced by template switching, and a unique molecular identifier was present in the final cDNA, enabling accurate counting of TCR cDNA molecules. First-strand cDNA for TCR alpha and beta chains was synthesized from specific primers in the conserved constant-segment region. To control for contamination, every cDNA library carried two barcodes: a SMART-Mk sample barcode plus Illumina barcodes. Two successive PCR steps introduced TruSeq adapter sequences along with Illumina sample barcodes. The TCR alpha and beta cDNA libraries were sequenced on the Illumina HiSeq platform using custom primers. In the source study's methods: Unique molecular identifiers were extracted from raw reads with MiGEC, and CDR3 positions were determined with MiXCR. For each individual, recombination models were inferred using an EM algorithm with the repgenHMM and IGoR tools. The tcR package in R was used for shared clonotype analysis, with sharing normalized by the product of cloneset sizes. To study raw recombination free of thymic and clonal selection effects, out-of-frame nonproductive sequences were analyzed. TCRdb reprocessed the public reads (quality trimming at Q25 with fastp, clone calling with MiXCR) and kept in-frame beta chains. A single entry per CDR3 protein holds the most common genes and DNA from its merged rows. The V and J calls here are based on TCRdb, not the publication. The sample data list more than 650,000 distinct CDR3 sequences, and less than 7% of these were observed just once. 1.5% to 2% of the sample rests with the top ten.

Every donor in the study was a healthy Caucasian. Three unrelated non-twin adults were additionally sequenced: a male aged 18 to 29, a male aged 50 to 60 and a female aged 50 to 60. Miltenyi CD45RO+ enrichment and human naive T-cell isolation kits were used to isolate memory (CD45RO+) and naive T cells from PBMC. Input material: naive T cells sorted from blood. The cell subset or site label on this specimen signifies: cells isolated with a human naive T-cell isolation kit. This TCR derives from a man in his late teens or twenties in good health. The V and J segments used are TRBV7-6 and TRBJ2-5, with no reliable assignment of the D segment. Read as DNA, the sequence is TGTGCCAGCAGTCCTAGATACTCCCAAGAGACCCAGTACTTC. It is translated as CASSPRYSQETQYF.